This T cell receptor beta chain is drawn from a study of PD-L1 blockade in urothelial cancer. Study details: Reported median T cell count for blood samples was 140,000 to 150,000.

Profiling relied on immunoSEQ multiplex PCR, and the TCRdb table lists in-frame clones only, not all of them. The table includes just over 50,000 clones, approximately 83% detected once. CDR3 size: 14 residues. J was trimmed by 3 bases and V by 8 bases; bases with no gene match: 8. CDR1 is SEHNR, CDR2 FQNEAQ, per germline (reference sequence). The chain joins TRBV7-9 to TRBJ2-3, with TRBD2 identical over 7 bases. The sample was PBMCs, taken around atezolizumab (anti-PD-L1) treatment. The source is a man in his sixties with urothelial cancer. The CDR3 DNA reads as TGTGCCAGCTCAATCTGGCGGGGGACAGATACGCAGTATTTT. The encoded protein is CASSIWRGTDTQYF.